The rows below give T cell receptor beta chains drawn from one sample of a study of CD8+ T cells in alopecia areata. Data came from immunoSEQ multiplex PCR; TCRdb stores just in-frame clones and leaves some out. The table records around 140,000 clones, more than 40% of them present only once. The sequencing sample was made of CD4+ T cells sorted from blood. These receptors were obtained from a human donor with alopecia areata. Both conserved end residues are part of each CDR3. Fields, in order: clone size, CDR3 length, D gene, V gene, J gene, CDR3 protein, CDR3 DNA. D genes are given only for firm matches. Expanded clones are given a class, and other clones once, few, many or no size at all.

clone_size: -; cdr3_length: 15; d_call: -; v_call: TRBV18; j_call: TRBJ2-1; cdr3_aa: CASSPPGPRSSEQFF; cdr3_nt: TGTGCCAGCTCACCTCCGGGACCCCGTTCGAGTGAGCAGTTCTTC
clone_size: -; cdr3_length: 16; d_call: TRBD2; v_call: TRBV7-3; j_call: TRBJ2-1; cdr3_aa: CASSKYETSVYNEQFF; cdr3_nt: TGTGCCAGCAGTAAATACGAGACTAGCGTATACAATGAGCAGTTCTTC
clone_size: -; cdr3_length: 11; d_call: -; v_call: TRBV6-6; j_call: TRBJ1-2; cdr3_aa: CASGRENGYTF; cdr3_nt: TGTGCCAGCGGAAGGGAGAATGGCTACACCTTC
clone_size: -; cdr3_length: 12; d_call: -; v_call: TRBV25-1; j_call: TRBJ2-5; cdr3_aa: CATQNIRETQYF; cdr3_nt: TGTGCCACCCAAAACATCCGGGAGACCCAGTACTTC
clone_size: few; cdr3_length: 16; d_call: TRBD1; v_call: TRBV4-1; j_call: TRBJ1-1; cdr3_aa: CASSHLQGARRTEAFF; cdr3_nt: TGCGCCAGCAGCCACCTACAGGGGGCGCGCCGGACTGAAGCTTTCTTT
clone_size: -; cdr3_length: 14; d_call: TRBD1; v_call: TRBV29-1; j_call: TRBJ2-7; cdr3_aa: CSVGGQGLAYEQYF; cdr3_nt: TGCAGCGTTGGTGGACAGGGGCTTGCCTACGAGCAGTACTTC
clone_size: -; cdr3_length: 13; d_call: -; v_call: TRBV7-7; j_call: TRBJ2-2; cdr3_aa: CASSQGRTGELFF; cdr3_nt: TGTGCTAGCAGCCAAGGGAGAACCGGGGAGCTGTTTTTT
clone_size: few; cdr3_length: 12; d_call: -; v_call: TRBV5-1; j_call: TRBJ2-1; cdr3_aa: CASSSQGVEQFF; cdr3_nt: TGCGCCAGCAGCTCGCAGGGTGTTGAGCAGTTCTTC
clone_size: few; cdr3_length: 15; d_call: -; v_call: TRBV5-1; j_call: TRBJ2-1; cdr3_aa: CASSWDPWIRNEQFF; cdr3_nt: TGCGCCAGCAGCTGGGACCCCTGGATCCGGAATGAGCAGTTCTTC
clone_size: -; cdr3_length: 15; d_call: -; v_call: TRBV27; j_call: TRBJ2-7; cdr3_aa: CASSQGPAVLREQYF; cdr3_nt: TGTGCCAGCAGCCAGGGGCCGGCGGTTTTGCGCGAGCAGTACTTC
clone_size: -; cdr3_length: 14; d_call: -; v_call: TRBV27; j_call: TRBJ1-1; cdr3_aa: CASPHEAPNTEAFF; cdr3_nt: TGTGCCAGCCCCCATGAGGCACCGAACACTGAAGCTTTCTTT
clone_size: few; cdr3_length: 15; d_call: TRBD2; v_call: TRBV2; j_call: TRBJ2-1; cdr3_aa: CASSVGGRSYNEQFF; cdr3_nt: TGTGCCAGCAGTGTGGGCGGGAGATCCTACAATGAGCAGTTCTTC
clone_size: -; cdr3_length: 12; d_call: -; v_call: TRBV28; j_call: TRBJ1-2; cdr3_aa: CASSPGIPGYTF; cdr3_nt: TGTGCCAGCAGTCCAGGGATCCCTGGCTACACCTTC
clone_size: -; cdr3_length: 16; d_call: TRBD2; v_call: TRBV30; j_call: TRBJ2-1; cdr3_aa: CAWKRGLFTSGNEQFF; cdr3_nt: TGTGCCTGGAAGAGGGGTTTGTTCACTAGCGGCAATGAGCAGTTCTTC
clone_size: few; cdr3_length: 12; d_call: TRBD1; v_call: TRBV29-1; j_call: TRBJ1-1; cdr3_aa: CSVGDRGTEAFF; cdr3_nt: TGCAGCGTCGGGGACAGGGGAACTGAAGCTTTCTTT
clone_size: -; cdr3_length: 14; d_call: -; v_call: TRBV4-1; j_call: TRBJ2-5; cdr3_aa: CASSSPAREETQYF; cdr3_nt: TGCGCCAGCAGCTCCCCTGCCAGGGAAGAGACCCAGTACTTC
clone_size: -; cdr3_length: 12; d_call: -; v_call: TRBV7-9; j_call: TRBJ2-7; cdr3_aa: CASSLDLYEQYF; cdr3_nt: TGTGCCAGCAGCTTAGATCTCTACGAGCAGTACTTC
clone_size: -; cdr3_length: 15; d_call: -; v_call: TRBV7-8; j_call: TRBJ2-7; cdr3_aa: CASSSKHKLTYEQYF; cdr3_nt: TGTGCCAGCAGCTCCAAGCACAAACTTACCTACGAGCAGTACTTC
clone_size: -; cdr3_length: 16; d_call: TRBD2; v_call: TRBV7-9; j_call: TRBJ2-1; cdr3_aa: CASSLALAGGYNEQFF; cdr3_nt: TGTGCCAGCAGCTTAGCACTAGCGGGAGGGTACAATGAGCAGTTCTTC
clone_size: -; cdr3_length: 13; d_call: -; v_call: TRBV6-5; j_call: TRBJ2-6; cdr3_aa: CASSKPGANVLTF; cdr3_nt: TGTGCCAGCAGTAAACCTGGGGCCAACGTCCTGACTTTC
clone_size: -; cdr3_length: 13; d_call: -; v_call: TRBV28; j_call: TRBJ1-1; cdr3_aa: CASSSTLSRVAFF; cdr3_nt: TGTGCCAGCAGTTCCACCCTAAGCCGGGTCGCTTTCTTT
clone_size: -; cdr3_length: 14; d_call: -; v_call: TRBV30; j_call: TRBJ2-1; cdr3_aa: CAWGPEGPYNEQFF; cdr3_nt: TGTGCCTGGGGCCCTGAGGGACCTTACAATGAGCAGTTCTTC
clone_size: once; cdr3_length: 11; d_call: -; v_call: TRBV30; j_call: TRBJ2-2; cdr3_aa: CAWSVSGELFF; cdr3_nt: TGTGCCTGGAGTGTATCCGGGGAGCTGTTTTTT
clone_size: once; cdr3_length: 15; d_call: -; v_call: TRBV4-1; j_call: TRBJ2-7; cdr3_aa: CASSREPVRSYEQYF; cdr3_nt: TGCGCCAGCAGCCGTGAACCAGTCAGGTCTTACGAGCAGTACTTC
clone_size: -; cdr3_length: 12; d_call: -; v_call: TRBV27; j_call: TRBJ2-1; cdr3_aa: CASSPQGYEQFF; cdr3_nt: TGTGCCAGCAGTCCCCAGGGCTATGAGCAGTTCTTC
clone_size: few; cdr3_length: 13; d_call: -; v_call: TRBV5-1; j_call: TRBJ1-1; cdr3_aa: CASSLDVATEAFF; cdr3_nt: TGCGCCAGCAGCTTGGATGTGGCCACTGAAGCTTTCTTT
clone_size: -; cdr3_length: 15; d_call: -; v_call: TRBV7-8; j_call: TRBJ2-3; cdr3_aa: CASSLGGQYTDTQYF; cdr3_nt: TGTGCCAGCAGCTTGGGGGGACAATACACAGATACGCAGTATTTT
clone_size: -; cdr3_length: 13; d_call: -; v_call: TRBV29-1; j_call: TRBJ2-3; cdr3_aa: CSVESQDTDTQYF; cdr3_nt: TGCAGCGTTGAAAGTCAGGACACAGATACGCAGTATTTT
clone_size: -; cdr3_length: 15; d_call: -; v_call: TRBV5-1; j_call: TRBJ1-5; cdr3_aa: CASSPDGNSNQPQHF; cdr3_nt: TGCGCCAGCAGCCCTGACGGAAATAGCAATCAGCCCCAGCATTTT
clone_size: few; cdr3_length: 13; d_call: -; v_call: TRBV29-1; j_call: TRBJ1-5; cdr3_aa: CSVGQGSNQPQHF; cdr3_nt: TGCAGCGTTGGGCAGGGGAGCAATCAGCCCCAGCATTTT
clone_size: -; cdr3_length: 13; d_call: TRBD1; v_call: TRBV5-4; j_call: TRBJ2-7; cdr3_aa: CASSLQGGYEQYF; cdr3_nt: TGTGCCAGCAGTTTACAGGGGGGCTACGAGCAGTACTTC
clone_size: -; cdr3_length: 14; d_call: -; v_call: TRBV2; j_call: TRBJ2-1; cdr3_aa: CASTSSGVGNEQFF; cdr3_nt: TGTGCCAGCACCTCCAGCGGAGTGGGAAATGAGCAGTTCTTC
clone_size: -; cdr3_length: 14; d_call: -; v_call: TRBV28; j_call: TRBJ2-1; cdr3_aa: CASSFNDVVVEQFF; cdr3_nt: TGTGCCAGCAGTTTCAACGACGTCGTGGTTGAGCAGTTCTTC
clone_size: -; cdr3_length: 15; d_call: TRBD2; v_call: TRBV7-9; j_call: TRBJ2-1; cdr3_aa: CASSLEGLAGARKFF; cdr3_nt: TGTGCCAGCAGCCTCGAGGGACTAGCGGGAGCTCGTAAGTTCTTC
clone_size: -; cdr3_length: 19; d_call: TRBD2; v_call: TRBV29-1; j_call: TRBJ2-4; cdr3_aa: CSVLSRASGSESAKNIQYF; cdr3_nt: TGCAGCGTTTTATCCCGGGCTAGCGGGAGCGAGTCCGCCAAAAACATTCAGTACTTC
clone_size: -; cdr3_length: 11; d_call: -; v_call: TRBV20-1; j_call: TRBJ2-3; cdr3_aa: CSAPLWDTQYF; cdr3_nt: TGCAGTGCTCCCCTCTGGGATACGCAGTATTTT
clone_size: once; cdr3_length: 16; d_call: -; v_call: TRBV15; j_call: TRBJ2-1; cdr3_aa: CATSRDLTLGRDEQFF; cdr3_nt: TGTGCCACCAGCAGAGATCTGACCCTCGGGCGGGATGAGCAGTTCTTC
clone_size: few; cdr3_length: 14; d_call: -; v_call: TRBV7-9; j_call: TRBJ2-5; cdr3_aa: CASSPRRYQETQYF; cdr3_nt: TGTGCCAGCAGCCCTAGGCGGTACCAAGAGACCCAGTACTTC
clone_size: -; cdr3_length: 15; d_call: TRBD2; v_call: TRBV7-3; j_call: TRBJ2-3; cdr3_aa: CASSLSGIGTDTQYF; cdr3_nt: TGTGCCAGCAGTTTGAGCGGGATCGGCACAGATACGCAGTATTTT
clone_size: -; cdr3_length: 14; d_call: -; v_call: TRBV18; j_call: TRBJ1-2; cdr3_aa: CASSPPGANYGYTF; cdr3_nt: TGTGCCAGCTCACCACCTGGAGCTAACTATGGCTACACCTTC
clone_size: -; cdr3_length: 11; d_call: -; v_call: TRBV29-1; j_call: TRBJ2-5; cdr3_aa: CSTLTGETQYF; cdr3_nt: TGCAGCACCCTGACCGGGGAGACCCAGTACTTC
clone_size: -; cdr3_length: 16; d_call: -; v_call: TRBV10-3; j_call: TRBJ2-1; cdr3_aa: CAISESRGGSYNEQFF; cdr3_nt: TGTGCCATCAGTGAGTCGAGGGGCGGGTCCTACAATGAGCAGTTCTTC
clone_size: -; cdr3_length: 16; d_call: TRBD1; v_call: TRBV27; j_call: TRBJ2-1; cdr3_aa: CASGRLGTEVYNEQFF; cdr3_nt: TGTGCCAGCGGTCGCCTAGGGACAGAGGTATACAATGAGCAGTTCTTC
clone_size: -; cdr3_length: 16; d_call: -; v_call: TRBV27; j_call: TRBJ2-2; cdr3_aa: CASSLRPTGNTGELFF; cdr3_nt: TGTGCCAGCAGTCTAAGACCGACAGGAAACACCGGGGAGCTGTTTTTT
clone_size: -; cdr3_length: 15; d_call: -; v_call: TRBV28; j_call: TRBJ2-3; cdr3_aa: CASSLGYTSTDTQYF; cdr3_nt: TGTGCCAGCAGTTTGGGGTACACTAGCACAGATACGCAGTATTTT
clone_size: few; cdr3_length: 13; d_call: -; v_call: TRBV18; j_call: TRBJ2-5; cdr3_aa: CASSFNDPETQYF; cdr3_nt: TGTGCCAGCTCCTTCAATGATCCAGAGACCCAGTACTTC
clone_size: few; cdr3_length: 12; d_call: -; v_call: TRBV14; j_call: TRBJ2-1; cdr3_aa: CANRSDCPAQFF; cdr3_nt: TGTGCCAACCGCAGCGACTGTCCCGCGCAGTTCTTC
clone_size: few; cdr3_length: 15; d_call: -; v_call: TRBV18; j_call: TRBJ2-1; cdr3_aa: CASSPSITSSYEQFF; cdr3_nt: TGTGCCAGCTCACCGTCGATAACGTCAAGTTATGAGCAGTTCTTC
clone_size: -; cdr3_length: 13; d_call: -; v_call: TRBV30; j_call: TRBJ2-1; cdr3_aa: CAWSRDTNNEQFF; cdr3_nt: TGTGCCTGGAGTAGGGACACCAACAATGAGCAGTTCTTC
clone_size: few; cdr3_length: 16; d_call: TRBD2; v_call: TRBV5-4; j_call: TRBJ2-7; cdr3_aa: CASSLAGGRAVYEQYF; cdr3_nt: TGTGCCAGCAGCTTGGCTGGCGGGAGGGCCGTCTACGAGCAGTACTTC
clone_size: -; cdr3_length: 15; d_call: TRBD2; v_call: TRBV7-2; j_call: TRBJ2-3; cdr3_aa: CASSFSSGPTDTQYF; cdr3_nt: TGTGCCAGCAGCTTTAGTAGCGGGCCTACAGATACGCAGTATTTT